This T cell receptor (beta chain) was captured by sequencing in a study of T cell repertoires in ileal Crohn's disease. Study in general: Median disease duration was roughly 7.9 years; 35% smoked at surgery. Operated complications were stricturing disease (around 61%) and penetrating disease (around 39%).

The study's findings and limits: Clonal expansions were more frequent in active smokers than non-smokers at surgery.

V was cut by 5 bases and J by 4 bases, with 18 bases left in between. The CDR3 is made up of 16 amino acids. CDR1 and CDR2 from the germline V gene are MNHEY and SMNVEV (reference sequence). With regard to this clone: As yet, its antigen is unknown.

The repertoire was sequenced with immunoSEQ multiplex PCR; TCRdb's copy has only in-frame clones and lacks some. The profile shows roughly 14,000 clones, over 60% of them singletons. The receptor was derived from an adult with Crohn's disease. What was sequenced was ileal tissue. The chain carries TRBV27 and TRBJ1-3; D perhaps matches TRBD1 (5 bases). The CDR3 DNA reads as TGTGCCAGCAGTGCCTGGGGGGGAAAAAAGGGAAACACCATATATTTT. It is translated as CASSAWGGKKGNTIYF.